This section outlines one TCR beta chain sequence together with its context. With the read ending 3 residues before the CDR3 end, the germline J gene is used to fill in that end. The data are from a study of T cells in women clearing cervical HPV infection. Study-level information: Donors had HPV16-related CIN3 or worse; 2 had invasive cancer. Controls were women whose single incident HPV16 infection cleared within 12 months without precancer or cancer.

Germline CDR1 SGHDT, CDR2 YYEEEE. The CDR3 runs to 15 residues. Only in-frame clones appear in the TCRdb table, and some are missing; sequencing was by immunoSEQ multiplex PCR. Recorded for this sample: nearly 35,000 clones. This rearrangement joins TRBV5-6 to TRBJ2-3, with 7 bases fitting TRBD1. Sequencing input: blood buffy coat. The TCR comes from a woman between 18 and 75 years old with a cervical HPV16 infection that either progressed to CIN3+ or cleared (not recorded which). CDR3 DNA, as far as it was read: TGTGCCAGCAGCTTGGGACAGGGATTCGGACAGACG. Translation gives CASSLGQGFGQT. The full CDR3 protein reads CASSLGQGFGQTQYF.